This T cell receptor beta chain derives from a study of human T cells and chemical hapten exposure. This CDR3 contains 15 residues. V gave up 1 base and J gave up 5 bases, with 11 bases separating them. Germline CDR1 and CDR2: LGHDT and YNNKEL (reference sequence). Sample time point: patch test 1, 2 weeks after DPC sensitization. Treatment: therapeutic diphenylcyclopropenone sensitization with weekly scalp DPC. In every case, blood was obtained before the patch test was applied. Participating donors were patients with alopecia, aged 18 to 70 years, considered appropriate candidates for DPC. TCRdb called the RACE reads again in MiXCR, with one record for every CDR3 protein. The table includes 340,000 or so distinct CDR3 sequences, around 7% detected once.

Sequencing was performed on whole blood, taken in connection with sensitization to the hapten diphenylcyclopropenone (DPC). This chain uses TRBV3-1 with TRBJ2-2, with D perhaps assigned TRBD1 or TRBD2 (5 bases each). This TCR derives from a woman aged 18-29 years with alopecia areata. Some clones in this sample may be carry-over from other donors' samples. The DNA of the CDR3 is TGTGCCAGCAGCCAAGCGGGGCGCGGGACCGGGGAGCTGTTTTTT. This gives the protein CASSQAGRGTGELFF.